The 27 T cell receptor beta chains below come from one sample, sequenced in a study of blood T cell repertoires in COVID-19 (dated by TCRdb to the early 2020s). The library was built by means of the immunoSEQ multiplex PCR assay. TCRdb carries this immuneACCESS record with in-frame sequences only. Its versions omit some clonotypes, under half of them owing to an unresolved V gene in the studies checked, with the rest unexplained. The sample table lists fewer than 250,000 clones, roughly 84% of them with a count of one. The biggest ten clones account for 6.2% of the sample. Material for sequencing was peripheral blood. These receptors originate from a woman aged 40 to 50 who had recovered from COVID-19.

V usage is TRBV27 and J usage is TRBJ2-7, with 9 bases matching TRBD2. This CDR3 is built from 16 residues. Germline CDR1 is MNHEY and CDR2 is SMNVEV (reference sequence). V lost 5 bases and J lost 1; bases outside the gene matches: 9. CDR3 amino acids: CASSPGTSRPSYEQYF. The CDR3 DNA follows: TGTGCCAGCAGTCCCGGGACTAGCCGGCCGTCCTACGAGCAGTACTTC.

The chain combines TRBV9 with TRBJ2-6, with 7 bases identical to TRBD2. The V segment lost 3 bases and the J segment 0 bases; nucleotides outside the gene matches: 12. The germline gives CDR1 SGDLS, CDR2 YYNGEE. The CDR3 spans 19 residues. The chain's CDR3 is CASSAPSGLVYSGANVLTF. The DNA for the CDR3 is TGTGCCAGCAGCGCACCCTCCGGACTAGTTTACTCTGGGGCCAACGTCCTGACTTTC.

This chain joins TRBV6-5 and TRBJ2-3; possible D gene TRBD2, 7 bases. There are 15 residues in the CDR3. Trimming took off 6 bases at V and 2 bases at J, with 15 bases between the two ends. CDR1 is MNHEY, CDR2 SVGAGI, per germline. CDR3 bases: TGTGCCAGCAGGAGGGGGGGGGTGAACACAGATACGCAGTATTTT. Residues: CASRRGGVNTDTQYF.

This chain joins TRBV19 and TRBJ1-1; 10 bases agree with TRBD1. The V and J ends lost 5 bases and 0 bases, in that order; junction bases with no gene match: 3. The CDR3 contains 15 residues. In germline, CDR1 is LNHDA, CDR2 SQIVND (reference sequence). The CDR3 here is CASSSGQGMNTEAFF. The CDR3 DNA is TGTGCCAGTAGTTCGGGACAGGGGATGAACACTGAAGCTTTCTTT.

The CDR3 is CASSLNRRLDYGYTF. CDR3 nucleotide sequence: TGTGCCAGCAGTCTTAACAGGCGCTTGGACTATGGCTACACCTTC. The V gene is TRBV28, the J gene TRBJ1-2, with D possibly matching TRBD1 (5 bases). The CDR3 is 15 residues long. The germline CDR1 and CDR2 sequences are MDHEN and SYDVKM. With 5 bases removed from V and 3 bases from J, the gap between germline ends came to 16 bases.

This chain connects TRBV5-1 to TRBJ2-3; D is perhaps TRBD2 (6 bases). Germline CDR1 is SGHRS and CDR2 is YFSETQ. This CDR3 spans 16 amino acids. V was pared by 4 bases and J by 2 bases, with 17 bases between. As DNA, the CDR3 is TGCGCCAGCAGCCGGGGAGTAGCGGACTACACAGATACGCAGTATTTT. Its protein is CASSRGVADYTDTQYF.

The chain links TRBV19 to TRBJ2-1, with 10 bases identical to TRBD1. J was trimmed by 7 bases and V by 8 bases; bases with no gene match: 8. CDR3 length: 14 amino acids. Germline V gene lookup returns CDR1 LNHDA and CDR2 SQIVND (reference sequence). CDR3 sequence: CASGETGGLNEQFF. DNA of the CDR3: TGTGCCAGTGGAGAGACAGGGGGCCTTAATGAGCAGTTCTTC.

This clone was counted once. The gene calls are TRBV5-6 and TRBJ2-3, with D tentatively TRBD2 (7 bases). Germline V CDR1 and CDR2: SGHDT, YYEEEE. V was shortened by 4 bases and J by 2 bases, with 14 bases between the two germline ends. The CDR3 has 15 residues. This CDR3 reads CASSPGGRFTDTQYF. The CDR3 nucleotides read TGTGCCAGCAGCCCCGGGGGGCGGTTCACAGATACGCAGTATTTT. Based on the CDR3 plus reference TRBV5-6 and TRBJ2-3, the full variable domain is DAGVTQSPTHLIKTRGQQVTLRCSPKSGHDTVSWYQQALGQGPQFIFQYYEEEERQRGNFPDRFSGHQFPNYSSELNVNALLLGDSALYLCASSPGGRFTDTQYFGPGTRLTVL.

This clone was counted once. V is TRBV19 and J is TRBJ2-6; TRBD1 matches at 12 bases. The CDR3 extends over 16 amino acids. Germline loops: CDR1 LNHDA, CDR2 SQIVND (reference sequence). J was trimmed by 0 bases and V by 8 bases; bases with no gene match: 2. DNA for the CDR3: TGTGCCAGTTCGGGACAGGGGGCCTCTGGGGCCAACGTCCTGACTTTC. As protein: CASSGQGASGANVLTF.

J is TRBJ2-7 and V is TRBV19, with D maybe TRBD2 (6 bases). Germline V gene sequence: CDR1 LNHDA, CDR2 SQIVND (reference sequence). The ends were cut back, 2 bases at V and 5 bases at J, with 10 bases in the middle. The CDR3 is made up of 13 amino acids. The CDR3 reads CASSIIGGDEQYF. The CDR3 nucleotides read TGTGCCAGTAGTATAATCGGCGGGGACGAGCAGTACTTC.

The gene calls are TRBV18 and TRBJ1-5; D not resolved. The length of the CDR3 is 16 residues. The V and J ends lost 4 bases and 6 bases respectively, with 19 bases between them. Germline CDR1 is KGHSH and CDR2 is LQKENI. The CDR3 sequence is CASSQAPGRAGQPQHF. The CDR3 DNA follows: TGTGCCAGCTCACAGGCCCCCGGGAGGGCGGGTCAGCCCCAGCATTTT. The full variable domain, its missing parts supplied by reference TRBV18 and TRBJ1-5, is NAGVMQNPRHLVRRRGQEARLRCSPMKGHSHVYWYRQLPEEGLKFMVYLQKENIIDESGMPKERFSAEFPKEGPSILRIQQVVRGDSAAYFCASSQAPGRAGQPQHFGDGTRLSIL.

The rearrangement uses TRBV5-1 and TRBJ1-2; D uncertain. The CDR3 spans 18 residues. CDR1 SGHRS and CDR2 YFSETQ come from the germline V gene. Trimming took off 0 bases at V and 7 bases at J, with 25 bases between the two ends. CDR3 in DNA: TGCGCCAGCAGCTTGGTCCGGCAGCTCGTCGGGGAGGCGGCTGGCTACACCTTC. As protein: CASSLVRQLVGEAAGYTF.

This rearrangement joins TRBV18 to TRBJ1-1; tentatively, D is TRBD1 (5 bases). Trimming stripped 0 bases from V and 4 bases from J, with 9 bases between. The CDR3 runs 14 residues. Germline V gene lookup returns CDR1 KGHSH and CDR2 LQKENI. CDR3 in amino acids: CASSPPSGGTEAFF. The CDR3 bases are TGTGCCAGCTCACCACCATCCGGGGGCACTGAAGCTTTCTTT.

J is TRBJ1-5 and V is TRBV29-1; D ambiguous. The CDR3 contains 13 residues. Trimming left V 4 bases short and J 0 bases short, with 7 bases between. Germline-derived CDR1 and CDR2 are SQVTM and ANQGSEA. The CDR3 sequence is CSVAGNSNQPQHF. Written as DNA, the CDR3 is TGCAGCGTTGCGGGAAATAGCAATCAGCCCCAGCATTTT.

The gene calls are TRBV19 and TRBJ1-2; a possible D gene is TRBD1 (5 bases). Germline values: CDR1 LNHDA, CDR2 SQIVND (reference sequence). V lost 9 bases, J lost 4 bases, and 21 bases lay in between. This CDR3 has 15 residues. The CDR3 nucleotides read TGTGCCAGCTATGGTCTCGACAGCTCCAGCTATGGCTACACCTTC. It is translated as CASYGLDSSSYGYTF. Combining the CDR3 with reference TRBV19 and TRBJ1-2 gives the whole variable domain DGGITQSPKYLFRKEGQNVTLSCEQNLNHDAMYWYRQDPGQGLRLIYYSQIVNDFQKGDIAEGYSVSREKKESFPLTVTSAQKNPTAFYLCASYGLDSSSYGYTFGSGTRLTVV.

The chain combines TRBV2 with TRBJ1-1; no clear D. Germline values: CDR1 SNHLY, CDR2 FYNNEI. Trimming took 3 bases from V and 0 from J, leaving 11 bases between them. The CDR3 has 15 residues. The CDR3: CASSDTGRLNTEAFF. For the CDR3, the DNA is TGTGCCAGCAGTGATACGGGTCGCTTGAACACTGAAGCTTTCTTT.

The chain has TRBV6-2 or TRBV6-3 and TRBJ2-7, with TRBD1 identical over 7 bases. Germline values: CDR1 MNHEY, CDR2 SVGEGT. The CDR3 runs to 13 residues. After removal of 2 bases from V and 3 bases from J, the junction contained 1 base not matched to a gene. CDR3 loop: CASSYRDSYEQYF. The DNA for the CDR3 is TGTGCCAGCAGTTACAGGGACAGCTACGAGCAGTACTTC.

The V call is TRBV28, the J call TRBJ1-2, with 8 positions matching TRBD1. This CDR3 is 16 amino acids long. Trimming cost V 4 bases and J 0 bases; bases outside gene matches: 7. CDR1 is MDHEN and CDR2 is SYDVKM in the germline V gene. This CDR3 is CASSSQGEQANYGYTF. CDR3 DNA sequence: TGTGCCAGCAGTTCACAGGGGGAGCAAGCTAACTATGGCTACACCTTC.

This chain uses TRBV7-9 with TRBJ2-1; maybe TRBD2 (6 bases). V lost 2 bases, J lost 8 bases, and 19 bases lay in between. This CDR3 region has 16 residues. Germline values: CDR1 SEHNR, CDR2 FQNEAQ (reference sequence). The CDR3: CASSLFNPSEGDEQFF. In DNA, the CDR3 is TGTGCCAGCAGCTTATTCAATCCTAGCGAGGGCGATGAGCAGTTCTTC.

The V and J genes are TRBV6-5 and TRBJ1-2; 7 nucleotides line up with TRBD1. V was clipped by 7 bases and J by 2 bases; unmatched bases: 7. The CDR3 totals 14 residues. Per germline, CDR1 MNHEY and CDR2 SVGAGI. CDR3 sequence reads: CASTPGTANYGYTF. CDR3 in DNA: TGTGCCAGCACCCCCGGGACAGCCAACTATGGCTACACCTTC.

V usage is TRBV19 and J usage is TRBJ2-1; 7 nucleotides line up with TRBD2. The CDR3 loop spans 18 amino acids. V lost 10 bases, J lost 4 bases, and 22 bases stayed unmatched. Germline values: CDR1 LNHDA, CDR2 SQIVND (reference sequence). CDR3 in amino acids: CATTHTAGAPIKYNEQFF. For the CDR3, the DNA is TGTGCCACTACCCATACGGCGGGAGCCCCTATAAAATACAATGAGCAGTTCTTC.

The rearrangement links TRBV3-1 (or the pseudogene TRBV3-2) to TRBJ2-5, with TRBD2 as a possible D gene (6 bases). Between the trimmed V and J ends, which lost 1 base and 7 bases, there was a span of 19 bases. Per the germline V gene, CDR1 is LGHDT and CDR2 is YNNKEL (reference sequence). CDR3 length: 16 amino acids. CDR3 amino acids: CASSQAGTPLVGTQYF. CDR3 DNA: TGTGCCAGCAGCCAAGCCGGGACTCCGTTGGTGGGGACCCAGTACTTC.

This chain connects TRBV27 to TRBJ2-7; 7 positions match TRBD2. V gave up 6 bases and J gave up 3 bases; unmatched junction bases: 5. Germline V CDR1 and CDR2: MNHEY, SMNVEV (reference sequence). The CDR3 covers 13 residues. CDR3 nucleotides: TGTGCCAGCAGGACTAGCATCGGCTACGAGCAGTACTTC. As protein: CASRTSIGYEQYF.

V is TRBV11-3 and J is TRBJ2-3; perhaps TRBD2 as D (6 bases). The V end was cut by 4 bases, the J end by 2 bases, with 7 bases between. Germline V gives CDR1 SGHNT, CDR2 YENEEA. The CDR3 totals 13 residues. CDR3 nucleotide sequence: TGTGCCAGCAGCTGGGGGGACACAGATACGCAGTATTTT. Residues: CASSWGDTDTQYF.

The CDR3 nucleotides are TGTGCCAGCAGTCATGGACTAGCCTCGTCCTACGAGCAGTACTTC. Encoded protein: CASSHGLASSYEQYF. V is TRBV7-2 and J is TRBJ2-7; the match to TRBD2 covers 8 bases. CDR1 SGHTA and CDR2 FQGNSA come from the germline V gene. V trimming: 6 bases; J trimming: 1 base; junction bases outside the gene matches: 8. The CDR3 is made up of 15 amino acids.

The chain combines TRBV7-2 with TRBJ1-1; D may be TRBD1 (6 bases). Germline V CDR1 and CDR2: SGHTA, FQGNSA. CDR3 length equals 15 residues. Trimming took off 5 bases at V and 4 bases at J, with 17 bases between the two ends. CDR3 in DNA: TGTGCCAGCAGCGCAGGCAGGGGCGTAGGCACTGAAGCTTTCTTT. This gives the protein CASSAGRGVGTEAFF.

The V gene is TRBV19, the J gene TRBJ2-1; TRBD1 matches at 11 bases. CDR3 length: 16 amino acids. V dropped 4 bases and J dropped 7; count of bases not matched to a gene: 9. Germline lookup yields CDR1 LNHDA and CDR2 SQIVND (reference sequence). The CDR3 region is CASSKSRDRGRNEQFF. CDR3 coding DNA: TGTGCCAGTAGTAAATCCCGGGACAGGGGGAGAAATGAGCAGTTCTTC.